Detailed here is one T cell receptor (beta chain). The data are from a study of blood T cell repertoires in COVID-19. Sequencing was performed with immunoSEQ multiplex PCR; in TCRdb, only in-frame clones are kept and a portion is missing. The sample lists over 150,000 clones; roughly 86% were seen once. Looked up from germline, CDR1 is SGHAT and CDR2 is FQNNGV. V shed 6 bases and J shed 4 bases, with 17 bases lying between them. The CDR3 runs to 15 residues. Sequenced: peripheral blood. The rearrangement uses TRBV11-2 and TRBJ2-3; tentative D call: TRBD2 (6 bases). This clonotype originated in a man between 50 and 59 years old with active or convalescent COVID-19. The DNA of the CDR3 is TGTGCCAGCAGACTGGGGGGTCGTCGGGCAGATACGCAGTATTTT. Its translation is CASRLGGRRADTQYF.